A single sample is the source of the 22 T cell receptor beta chains below, sequenced in a study of blood T cell repertoires in COVID-19. Assay: immunoSEQ multiplex PCR; the TCRdb copy retains only in-frame clones and omits some. The sample includes 200,000 to 300,000 clones, 88% seen only once; the top ten take approximately 2.3%. Sample: PBMCs or T cells enriched from blood (not recorded which). These receptors were taken from a woman between 35 and 50 years old with acute COVID-19.

The chain employs TRBV7-9 and TRBJ2-1, with TRBD2 identical over 8 bases. From germline, CDR1 is SEHNR and CDR2 FQNEAQ (reference sequence). V shed 5 bases and J 2 bases; nucleotides not matched to a gene: 11. This CDR3 is 17 amino acids long. The CDR3 loop reads CASSQRSGGEAYNEQFF. As DNA, the CDR3 is TGTGCCAGCAGCCAACGGTCGGGGGGGGAAGCCTACAATGAGCAGTTCTTC.

V is TRBV7-9 and J is TRBJ2-2; D is possibly TRBD2 (6 bases). The CDR3 length is 15 residues. Germline assignment: CDR1 SEHNR and CDR2 FQNEAQ (reference sequence). The V and J ends lost 3 bases and 2 bases respectively, with 10 bases between them. Here the CDR3 DNA reads TGTGCCAGCAGCTTTATGGGGGGAAACACCGGGGAGCTGTTTTTT. Its translation is CASSFMGGNTGELFF.

In regard to this clone: Germline and junction disagree at one end, which may indicate a read error. This sequence joins TRBV28 and TRBJ1-2, with 9 bases matching TRBD1. Germline V gene lookup returns CDR1 MDHEN and CDR2 SYDVKM. The CDR3 extends over 13 amino acids. The CDR3 sequence: CASRLPGQGEEIF. In DNA, the CDR3 is TGTGCCAGCAGATTACCGGGACAGGGAGAGGAAATCTTC.

This rearrangement joins TRBV28 to TRBJ1-2; no firm D call. The CDR3 contains 13 residues. Deletions cut 2 bases from V and 5 bases from J, with 9 bases between. Germline V gene data show CDR1 as MDHEN and CDR2 as SYDVKM. The CDR3 sequence is CASSLEGWYGYTF. The CDR3 DNA follows: TGTGCCAGCAGTTTAGAGGGATGGTATGGCTACACCTTC.

The chain joins TRBV5-4 to TRBJ1-6; 7 bases align to TRBD1. V lost 1 base, J lost 7 bases, and 5 bases stayed unmatched. Germline assignment: CDR1 SGHNT and CDR2 YYREEE (reference sequence). This CDR3 is built from 15 residues. CDR3 bases: TGTGCCAGCAGCTTGCGTGGGACAGCGAATTCACCCCTCCACTTT. This encodes CASSLRGTANSPLHF.

The J gene is TRBJ1-3, the V gene TRBV25-1; TRBD1 aligns across 8 bases. After removal of 2 bases from V and 4 bases from J, the junction contained 4 bases not matched to a gene. Germline V gives CDR1 MGHDK, CDR2 SYGVNS. The CDR3 is made up of 15 amino acids. As DNA, the CDR3 is TGTGCCAGCAGTGAACAGGGGGCAGGAGGAAACACCATATATTTT. As protein: CASSEQGAGGNTIYF. The full variable domain, its missing parts supplied by reference TRBV25-1 and TRBJ1-3, is EADIYQTPRYLVIGTGKKITLECSQTMGHDKMYWYQQDPGMELHLIHYSYGVNSTEKGDLSSESTVSRIRTEHFPLTLESARPSHTSQYLCASSEQGAGGNTIYFGEGSWLTVV.

CDR3 region: CAVHSGDSQPQHF. In DNA, the CDR3 is TGTGCCGTCCACTCAGGGGATAGTCAGCCCCAGCATTTT. The rearrangement joins TRBV10-3 to TRBJ1-5; the D gene is possibly TRBD1 (6 bases). The CDR3 has 13 residues. CDR1 and CDR2 from the germline V gene are ENHRY and SYGVKD. V dropped 11 bases and J dropped 6 bases, with 17 bases sitting between them.

The V gene is TRBV5-1, the J gene TRBJ1-1; no clear D. Trimming took 2 bases from V and 2 from J, leaving 10 bases between them. Germline assignment: CDR1 SGHRS and CDR2 YFSETQ. CDR3 length: 14 residues. This CDR3 reads CASSLGGGNTEAFF. The CDR3 DNA sequence: TGCGCCAGCAGCTTAGGTGGAGGAAACACTGAAGCTTTCTTT.

The chain employs TRBV10-3 and TRBJ1-6; possible D gene TRBD1, 6 bases. The V end lost 10 bases, the J end lost 0 bases, and 13 bases lay between the germline ends. There are 15 residues in the CDR3. Germline V gene sequence: CDR1 ENHRY, CDR2 SYGVKD. CDR3 sequence reads: CATEGGYSYNSPLHF. CDR3 DNA sequence: TGTGCCACCGAGGGGGGGTACTCCTATAATTCACCCCTCCACTTT.

This clone was found once. The V call is TRBV2, the J call TRBJ2-3; 8 nucleotides align to TRBD1. Germline V gene sequence: CDR1 SNHLY, CDR2 FYNNEI. CDR3 length: 15 amino acids. V trimming: 6 bases; J trimming: 1 base; junction bases outside the gene matches: 6. The CDR3 is CASSAGQGGTDTQYF. The CDR3 DNA is TGTGCCAGCAGCGCCGGACAGGGAGGCACAGATACGCAGTATTTT.

The rearrangement joins TRBV12-5 to TRBJ2-1, with 10 bases identical to TRBD2. J lost 7 bases, V lost 7 bases, and 19 bases had no gene match. The germline V gene has CDR1 LGHNT and CDR2 FRNRAP. The CDR3 spans 18 residues. The CDR3 here is CASALVRAASGSWNEQFF. The CDR3, as DNA: TGTGCTAGTGCCCTGGTACGGGCAGCTAGCGGGAGTTGGAATGAGCAGTTCTTC.

The chain recombines TRBV4-3 with TRBJ2-7; a weak D match, TRBD1 (5 bases). Trimming took off 0 bases at V and 2 bases at J, with 11 bases between the two ends. From germline, CDR1 is LGHNA and CDR2 YSLEER. The CDR3 has 15 amino acids. The CDR3 DNA reads TGCGCCAGCAGCCAAGAGGTTATGGGGCCCTACGAGCAGTACTTC. Translated, it gives CASSQEVMGPYEQYF.

The chain is built from TRBV3-1 (or the pseudogene TRBV3-2) and TRBJ2-7; maybe TRBD2 (5 bases). The CDR3 loop spans 16 amino acids. V was shortened by 1 base and J by 3 bases, with 16 bases between the two germline ends. Germline loops: CDR1 LGHDT, CDR2 YNNKEL (reference sequence). The CDR3 loop is CASSQVRRVGVYEQYV. The CDR3 coding sequence is TGTGCCAGCAGCCAAGTTCGGCGGGTTGGGGTCTACGAGCAGTACGTC.

The chain combines TRBV5-1 with TRBJ1-2, with D unclear. The V and J ends lost 0 bases and 2 bases respectively, with 8 bases between them. The CDR3 sequence is 14 residues long. Germline loops: CDR1 SGHRS, CDR2 YFSETQ. The CDR3, as DNA: TGCGCCAGCAGCTTGGAATCCTCCAACTATGGCTACACCTTC. Protein sequence: CASSLESSNYGYTF.

This sequence joins TRBV2 and TRBJ2-1, with D perhaps TRBD1 (6 bases). The CDR3 extends over 13 amino acids. V lost 5 bases to trimming and J lost 6 bases, with 11 bases between them. CDR1 is SNHLY, CDR2 FYNNEI, per germline. CDR3 residues: CASSPGQRNEQFF. CDR3 sequence (DNA): TGTGCCAGCAGTCCTGGACAGCGCAATGAGCAGTTCTTC.

This chain connects TRBV20-1 to TRBJ1-2; the D is unclear. The germline V and J ends were trimmed by 3 bases and 0 bases, with 8 bases remaining between them. CDR3 length: 13 amino acids. The germline V gene encodes CDR1 DFQATT and CDR2 SNEGSKA (reference sequence). Here the CDR3 reads CSASSGPNYGYTF. The CDR3 region has the DNA TGCAGTGCTAGTAGCGGGCCTAACTATGGCTACACCTTC.

CDR3 residues: CASSPLTQETQYF. The CDR3 coding sequence is TGTGCCAGCTCACCATTGACTCAAGAGACCCAGTACTTC. The chain employs TRBV18 and TRBJ2-5, with D unresolved. CDR1 is KGHSH, CDR2 LQKENI, per germline. The CDR3 is 13 residues long. V lost 2 bases to trimming and J lost 2 bases, with 6 bases between them.

For this clone: A read error may produce the germline difference seen at one junction end. The chain links TRBV7-9 to TRBJ2-3, with 7 bases identical to TRBD2. Germline V lookup: CDR1 SEHNR, CDR2 FQNEAQ (reference sequence). This CDR3 contains 13 residues. CDR3 bases: TGTGCCAGCAGCTTAGGCGGGGGAGATGCGCAGTATTTT. This encodes CASSLGGGDAQYF.

V gene TRBV7-6 combines with J gene TRBJ1-5; 8 positions match TRBD1. Germline V gene lookup returns CDR1 SGHVS and CDR2 FNYEAQ. V dropped 4 bases and J dropped 2; count of bases not matched to a gene: 1. The CDR3 length is 14 residues. DNA for the CDR3: TGTGCCAGCAGCTGGGGACAGGGCAATCAGCCCCAGCATTTT. Protein product: CASSWGQGNQPQHF.

The chain is built from TRBV7-2 and TRBJ1-1, with D perhaps matching TRBD1 (6 bases). Germline values: CDR1 SGHTA, CDR2 FQGNSA. The CDR3 is 17 residues long. Trimming stripped 5 bases from V and 1 base from J, with 20 bases between. CDR3: CASSRPHVATGNTEAFF. The CDR3 DNA follows: TGTGCCAGCAGCCGTCCCCACGTAGCGACAGGGAACACTGAAGCTTTCTTT.

The chain has TRBV14 and TRBJ1-1; 7 bases agree with TRBD1. The CDR3 consists of 17 residues. The V and J ends lost 4 bases and 10 bases, in that order; junction bases with no gene match: 21. The V gene's germline CDR1 is SGHDN and CDR2 FVKESK. CDR3 nucleotide sequence: TGTGCCAGCAGCCCTCAGCTGGGGACAGAGACCCTAGCTGGAGCTTTCTTT. It is translated as CASSPQLGTETLAGAFF.

The J gene is TRBJ1-4, the V gene TRBV10-3; D perhaps matches TRBD1 (6 bases). Germline V gene lookup returns CDR1 ENHRY and CDR2 SYGVKD. CDR3 length: 15 residues. Trimming cost V 4 bases and J 6 bases, with 15 bases left between them. This CDR3 is CAISGRGSRDEKLFF. The CDR3 region has the DNA TGTGCCATCAGTGGCAGGGGAAGTAGGGATGAAAAACTGTTTTTT.